This entry features one T cell receptor (beta chain) sequence. The antigen remains undetermined. The data are from a study of T-cell reconstitution after alpha-beta-depleted transplantation in children. General study results and limits: By one year post-transplant, T-cell counts and diversity largely arose from T cells that were newly produced.

Preparation of the TCRbeta library was carried out with unique molecular identifiers. From the PCR reads, TCRdb called clonotypes with MiXCR, one entry per CDR3 protein. The data show 700,000 to 950,000 distinct CDR3 sequences, with roughly 16% seen just once and just under 5% held by the top ten. Trimming removed 3 bases from V and 0 bases from J; junction bases left unmatched: 3. Germline CDR1 SGDLS, CDR2 YYNGEE. The CDR3 is 16 residues long. Material: PBMCs, mostly from graft donor cells, obtained 360 days after TCRalphabeta/CD19-depleted stem cell transplant. This sequence was found in a male patient under 18 who had a stem cell transplant for acute lymphoblastic leukemia, so the T cells may come from the graft donor. The V call is TRBV9, the J call TRBJ2-6, with TRBD2 identical over 7 bases. The CDR3 region has the DNA TGTGCCAGCAGCGCGGGCGGGAGCTCTGGGGCCAACGTCCTGACTTTC. Amino acid sequence: CASSAGGSSGANVLTF.